Below, one TCR beta chain is given with its context. This entry is derived from a study of T cell repertoires in cytomegalovirus infection. Whole-study context: Evidence of both CMV infection and a matching HLA type came from public TCR beta signatures.

TCRdb used MiXCR to reprocess the reads, holding one entry per CDR3 protein. The data show roughly 760,000 distinct CDR3 sequences, with 35% to 40% seen just once and around 3% held by the top ten. Germline CDR1 SGHTA, CDR2 FQGNSA. Trimming cost V 3 bases and J 7 bases; bases outside gene matches: 5. The CDR3 spans 13 residues. The source material was PBMCs. The chain combines TRBV7-2 with TRBJ1-2, with TRBD1 matching 7 bases. The source of this sequence is a human donor in good health (CMV status not recorded). Some clones in this sample may be carry-over from other donors' samples. The CDR3 is CASSFRQGRGYTF. For the CDR3, the DNA is TGTGCCAGCAGCTTCCGACAGGGCCGTGGCTACACCTTC.